These 2 T cell receptor beta chains were all obtained from the same sample, sequenced in a study of T cell clusters in autoimmune cytopenias. One tube held mixed TRB-A and TRB-B primer pools for touch-down PCR. TCRdb reworked the multiplex PCR reads into one entry per CDR3 protein, no DNA. This sample's clone table lists 500 to 600 distinct CDR3 sequences. TRB amplification used approximately 0.25 ug of peripheral blood genomic DNA. The sample consisted of peripheral blood. The receptors stem from a human donor with an autoimmune cytopenia or autoimmune hepatitis (not recorded which).

CDR3 protein: CASSSLGGVIGDHEQFF. The chain joins TRBV7-3 to TRBJ2-1; TCRdb picks TRBD1, but there is no DNA to check that call. This CDR3 is 17 amino acids long. The germline CDR1 and CDR2 sequences are SGHTA and FQGTGA.

Here the CDR3 reads CASSVGQGAGEQYF. The rearrangement links TRBV9 to TRBJ2-7; TCRdb picks TRBD1, but there is no DNA to check that call. The CDR3 has 14 residues. Germline V CDR1 and CDR2: SGDLS, YYNGEE.